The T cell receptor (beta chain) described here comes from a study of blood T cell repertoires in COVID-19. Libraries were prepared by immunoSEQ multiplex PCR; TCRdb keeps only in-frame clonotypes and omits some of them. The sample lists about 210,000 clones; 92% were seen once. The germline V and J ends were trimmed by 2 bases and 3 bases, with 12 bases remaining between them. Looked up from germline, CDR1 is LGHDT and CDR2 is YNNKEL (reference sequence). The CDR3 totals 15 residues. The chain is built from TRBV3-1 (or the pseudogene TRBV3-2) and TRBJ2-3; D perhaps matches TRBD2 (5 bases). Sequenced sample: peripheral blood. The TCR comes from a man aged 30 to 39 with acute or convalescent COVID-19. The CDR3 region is CASSQPGMGTDTQYF. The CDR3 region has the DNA TGTGCCAGCAGCCAACCCGGGATGGGGACAGATACGCAGTATTTT.